Listed below are T cell receptor beta chains from one sample, sequenced in a study of siplizumab effects on memory and regulatory T cells. The repertoire was sequenced with immunoSEQ multiplex PCR; TCRdb's copy has only in-frame clones and lacks some. The profile covers about 120,000 clones, with roughly 94% appearing a single time and around 1.7% taken by the ten largest. The sequenced sample was non-Treg CD4+ T cells sorted from blood. These TCRs come from a human donor in good health. The CDR3 runs from the conserved cysteine through the conserved F or W. A D gene is named only where the DNA matches it firmly. Size tells how often a clone was seen (once, few, many) or the class of an expanded clone, and some rows leave it out.

j_gene	d_gene	abundance	v_gene	CDR3aa	CDR3nt
TRBJ2-1	.	.	TRBV7-9	CASSLAQYNEQFF	TGTGCCAGCAGCCTGGCGCAGTACAATGAGCAGTTCTTC
TRBJ1-5	.	.	TRBV6-1	CASRTRQGNQPQHF	TGTGCCAGCAGGACCCGACAGGGCAATCAGCCCCAGCATTTT
TRBJ1-6	.	.	TRBV18	CASSPTAGEGSYNSPLHF	TGTGCCAGCTCACCGACAGCCGGGGAAGGCTCCTATAATTCACCCCTCCACTTT
TRBJ1-2	TRBD1	.	TRBV7-2	CASSSGQNYGYTF	TGTGCCAGCAGCTCGGGACAGAACTATGGCTACACCTTC
TRBJ1-2	TRBD1	.	TRBV7-9	CASSRDSLNTNYGYTF	TGTGCCAGCAGCCGGGACAGCCTAAACACTAACTATGGCTACACCTTC
TRBJ2-7	TRBD2	.	TRBV6-4	CASSDSGLAGLSSYEQYF	TGTGCCAGCAGTGACTCGGGACTAGCGGGCCTATCCTCCTACGAGCAGTACTTC
TRBJ2-5	TRBD2	.	TRBV5-1	CASSLGLAGGEQETQYF	TGCGCCAGCAGCTTGGGTCTAGCGGGAGGCGAACAAGAGACCCAGTACTTC
TRBJ1-1	.	.	TRBV7-9	CASSLGGGRPNTEAFF	TGTGCCAGCAGCTTAGGGGGCGGACGGCCGAACACTGAAGCTTTCTTT
TRBJ2-3	.	.	TRBV18	CASSPRAVTDTQYF	TGTGCCAGCTCACCAAGGGCAGTCACAGATACGCAGTATTTT
TRBJ1-5	.	.	TRBV4-1	CASSPAPSGNQPQHF	TGCGCCAGCAGCCCTGCTCCCTCGGGCAATCAGCCCCAGCATTTT
TRBJ1-2	TRBD1	.	TRBV5-1	CASSLSDRAYGYTF	TGCGCCAGCAGCCTGTCGGACAGGGCTTATGGCTACACCTTC
TRBJ2-7	.	.	TRBV7-2	CASSFSQGVYEQYF	TGTGCCAGCAGCTTTTCGCAAGGGGTCTACGAGCAGTACTTC
TRBJ2-7	TRBD2	.	TRBV6-5	CASSYSIAGGYEQYF	TGTGCCAGCAGTTACTCGATAGCGGGAGGGTACGAGCAGTACTTC
TRBJ1-5	.	.	TRBV18	CASSPTGGGNQPQHF	TGTGCCAGCTCACCAACGGGGGGTGGCAATCAGCCCCAGCATTTT
TRBJ2-6	.	.	TRBV19	CASRLLGRSGANVLTF	TGTGCCAGTAGACTACTAGGGCGTTCTGGGGCCAACGTCCTGACTTTC
TRBJ2-3	.	.	TRBV5-1	CASSLAGSSTDTQYF	TGCGCCAGCAGCTTGGCGGGGTCTAGCACAGATACGCAGTATTTT
TRBJ1-5	.	.	TRBV2	CASLREYSNQPQHF	TGTGCCAGCCTCAGGGAGTATAGCAATCAGCCCCAGCATTTT
TRBJ2-7	.	.	TRBV5-1	CASSLDRAPLYEQYF	TGCGCCAGCAGCTTGGACAGGGCCCCATTGTACGAGCAGTACTTC
TRBJ1-2	.	.	TRBV6-1	CASSEFYTF	TGTGCCAGCAGTGAATTCTACACCTTC
TRBJ2-1	.	.	TRBV7-2	CASSLNQFNEQFF	TGTGCCAGCAGCTTAAATCAGTTCAATGAGCAGTTCTTC
TRBJ1-2	.	.	TRBV18	CASSSNRDGYTF	TGTGCCAGCTCATCCAACAGGGATGGCTACACCTTC
TRBJ1-2	TRBD1	.	TRBV14	CASSQAKDRGSANYGYTF	TGTGCCAGCAGCCAAGCCAAGGACAGGGGGTCAGCTAACTATGGCTACACCTTC
TRBJ2-3	TRBD1	.	TRBV6-6	CASSYGTGGTDTQYF	TGTGCCAGCAGTTACGGCACAGGGGGCACAGATACGCAGTATTTT
TRBJ2-1	TRBD2	.	TRBV9	CASSLLGLAGGSYNEQFF	TGTGCCAGCAGCCTACTGGGACTAGCGGGGGGGAGTTACAATGAGCAGTTCTTC
TRBJ1-1	.	.	TRBV5-4	CASSGVTGTTEAFF	TGTGCCAGCAGCGGTGTTACAGGGACCACTGAAGCTTTCTTT
TRBJ2-4	.	.	TRBV27	CASSFRGTSARNIQYF	TGTGCCAGCAGTTTCAGGGGTACTTCCGCAAGGAACATTCAGTACTTC
TRBJ2-2	.	.	TRBV9	CASSVGFSATGELFF	TGTGCCAGCAGCGTAGGGTTTTCAGCCACCGGGGAGCTGTTTTTT
TRBJ1-2	TRBD1	.	TRBV7-8	CASSLGQKANYGYTF	TGTGCCAGCAGCCTGGGACAGAAAGCTAACTATGGCTACACCTTC
TRBJ2-5	.	.	TRBV5-1	CASSLDTAQETQYF	TGCGCCAGCAGCTTGGATACAGCGCAAGAGACCCAGTACTTC
TRBJ2-7	TRBD1	once	TRBV7-8	CASSTDRGGYEQYF	TGTGCCAGCAGCACCGACAGGGGAGGCTACGAGCAGTACTTC
TRBJ2-1	TRBD1	.	TRBV7-3	CASSGDRGLYNEQFF	TGTGCCAGCAGCGGGGACAGGGGCCTATACAATGAGCAGTTCTTC
TRBJ2-1	.	.	TRBV5-4	CASSRDSIYNEQFF	TGTGCCAGCAGCCGGGACTCCATCTACAATGAGCAGTTCTTC
TRBJ2-7	.	.	TRBV11-1	CASSALDEQYF	TGTGCCAGCAGCGCCTTGGACGAGCAGTACTTC
TRBJ2-1	.	.	TRBV20-1	CSARDYQEQFF	TGCAGTGCTAGAGATTACCAGGAGCAGTTCTTC
TRBJ2-1	TRBD2	.	TRBV19	CATSGSPVNEQFF	TGTGCCACGAGCGGGAGCCCGGTGAATGAGCAGTTCTTC
TRBJ2-6	.	.	TRBV14	CASSPRLSGANVLTF	TGTGCCAGCAGCCCGCGGCTCTCTGGGGCCAACGTCCTGACTTTC
TRBJ2-1	.	.	TRBV25-1	CASSDSEVAANEQFF	TGTGCCAGCAGTGATTCCGAGGTAGCAGCCAATGAGCAGTTCTTC
TRBJ2-7	.	.	TRBV11-2	CASSPGREQYF	TGTGCCAGCAGCCCAGGACGTGAGCAGTACTTC
TRBJ2-7	TRBD1	.	TRBV5-8	CASSLMTGRDEQYF	TGTGCCAGCAGCTTGATGACAGGGCGGGACGAGCAGTACTTC
TRBJ1-2	.	.	TRBV2	CASSVQRTSRGYTF	TGTGCCAGCAGTGTCCAAAGGACGTCCCGCGGCTACACCTTC
TRBJ1-2	.	.	TRBV5-8	CASSFSRANYGYTF	TGTGCCAGCAGCTTTTCCCGAGCTAACTATGGCTACACCTTC
TRBJ1-1	TRBD1	few	TRBV9	CASSVGWGQGTEAFF	TGTGCCAGCAGCGTAGGGTGGGGACAGGGGACTGAAGCTTTCTTT
TRBJ1-3	.	.	TRBV18	CASSPPTVNTIYF	TGTGCCAGCTCACCACCGACAGTAAACACCATATATTTT
TRBJ2-5	TRBD2	.	TRBV5-1	CASSTGTSGKETQYF	TGCGCCAGCAGCACGGGGACTAGCGGGAAGGAGACCCAGTACTTC
TRBJ2-2	.	.	TRBV2	CASSDGRGRYTGELFF	TGTGCCAGCAGTGACGGGCGGGGGCGATACACCGGGGAGCTGTTTTTT
TRBJ2-1	TRBD2	.	TRBV5-5	CASSLSGGNEQFF	TGTGCCAGCAGCTTGAGCGGGGGCAATGAGCAGTTCTTC
TRBJ1-1	.	.	TRBV6-6	CASSYTGTRMNTEAFF	TGTGCCAGCAGTTATACAGGGACTAGAATGAACACTGAAGCTTTCTTT
TRBJ1-4	TRBD1	.	TRBV6-1	CASRGQGINEKLFF	TGTGCCAGCAGAGGACAGGGAATCAATGAAAAACTGTTTTTT
TRBJ2-1	TRBD1	once	TRBV29-1	CSAHRGMYNEQFF	TGCAGCGCCCACAGGGGGATGTACAATGAGCAGTTCTTC
TRBJ1-1	TRBD1	.	TRBV5-1	CASSLGQGTAEAFF	TGCGCCAGCAGCTTAGGACAGGGGACGGCTGAAGCTTTCTTT
TRBJ1-6	.	.	TRBV6-5	CASTTQGPSRSPLHF	TGTGCCAGCACTACGCAGGGTCCATCTCGCTCACCCCTCCACTTT
TRBJ1-2	.	.	TRBV7-2	CASSIRDRGYTF	TGTGCCAGCAGCATTCGGGATCGTGGCTACACCTTC
TRBJ2-7	.	once	TRBV6-5	CASSFAQGGSYEQYF	TGTGCCAGCAGTTTTGCACAGGGTGGCTCCTACGAGCAGTACTTC
TRBJ2-1	TRBD2	.	TRBV5-4	CASSLGGLAGGPKNNEQFF	TGTGCCAGCAGCTTGGGAGGACTAGCGGGGGGGCCAAAAAACAATGAGCAGTTCTTC